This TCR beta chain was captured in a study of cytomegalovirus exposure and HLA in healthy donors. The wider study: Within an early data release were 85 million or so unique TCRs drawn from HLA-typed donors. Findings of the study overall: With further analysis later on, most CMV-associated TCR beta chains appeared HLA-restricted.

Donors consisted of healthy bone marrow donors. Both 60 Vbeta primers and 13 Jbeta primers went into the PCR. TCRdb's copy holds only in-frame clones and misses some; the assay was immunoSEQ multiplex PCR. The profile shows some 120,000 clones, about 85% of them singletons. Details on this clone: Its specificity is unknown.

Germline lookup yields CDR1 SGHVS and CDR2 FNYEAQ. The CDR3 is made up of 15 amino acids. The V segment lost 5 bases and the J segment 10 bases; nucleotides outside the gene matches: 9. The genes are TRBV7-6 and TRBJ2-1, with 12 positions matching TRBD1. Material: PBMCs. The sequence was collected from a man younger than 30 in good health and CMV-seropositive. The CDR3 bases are TGTGCCAGCAGCAAGGGACAGGGGGCAGTTGGCGAGCAGTTCTTC. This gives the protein CASSKGQGAVGEQFF.